These 32 T cell receptor beta chains were sequenced from one sample in a study of blood T cell repertoires in COVID-19. TCRdb's copy holds only in-frame clones and misses some; the assay was immunoSEQ multiplex PCR. This table holds 250,000 or so clones, nearly 95% found once. The sequenced sample was peripheral blood. The receptors were sampled from a man aged 25 to 45 with COVID-19, enrolled during active disease.

The chain uses TRBV20-1 and TRBJ2-1; D may be TRBD2 (6 bases). The CDR3 consists of 11 residues. V was clipped by 3 bases and J by 9 bases, with 9 bases between them. CDR1 and CDR2 (germline): DFQATT, SNEGSKA (reference sequence). CDR3 sequence: CSASLGGEQFF. CDR3 coding DNA: TGCAGTGCTAGTCTGGGAGGTGAGCAGTTCTTC.

The V and J genes are TRBV5-4 and TRBJ2-7, with TRBD2 identical over 10 bases. The V segment lost 10 bases and the J segment 5 bases; nucleotides outside the gene matches: 12. The germline V gene encodes CDR1 SGHNT and CDR2 YYREEE (reference sequence). The CDR3 consists of 14 residues. The CDR3 loop reads CAAVGAGGPDEQYF. Written as DNA, the CDR3 is TGTGCCGCCGTCGGAGCGGGGGGGCCGGACGAGCAGTACTTC.

The chain couples TRBV6-5 to TRBJ1-5; no clear D. V was shortened by 7 bases and J by 8 bases, with 15 bases between the two germline ends. Germline CDR1 MNHEY, CDR2 SVGAGI. This CDR3 spans 13 amino acids. For the CDR3, the DNA is TGTGCCAGCATACGGACGGGGAGGGAGCCCCAGCATTTT. It translates to CASIRTGREPQHF.

The V and J genes are TRBV28 and TRBJ1-5, with TRBD1 matching 8 bases. Per germline, CDR1 MDHEN and CDR2 SYDVKM. This CDR3 has 15 residues. The trim removed 6 bases at V and 7 bases at J, leaving 11 bases unmatched. The CDR3 protein is CASRGTGTGFQPQHF. The DNA of the CDR3 is TGTGCCAGCAGAGGAACCGGGACAGGTTTCCAGCCCCAGCATTTT.

The V gene is TRBV6-4, the J gene TRBJ2-2; 11 bases agree with TRBD2. With V trimmed by 10 bases and J by 5 bases, 6 bases remained unmatched. Looked up from germline, CDR1 is MRHNA and CDR2 is SNTAGT. CDR3 length: 14 residues. Here the CDR3 DNA reads TGTGCCATGACTAGCGGGGTGGGTACCGGGGAGCTGTTTTTT. It yields the protein CAMTSGVGTGELFF.

The V gene is TRBV5-1, the J gene TRBJ1-1; a possible D gene is TRBD1 (6 bases). V lost 4 bases to trimming and J lost 7 bases, with 14 bases between them. This CDR3 spans 13 amino acids. CDR1 and CDR2 from the germline V gene are SGHRS and YFSETQ. The CDR3 protein is CASSLFDRREAFF. CDR3 DNA sequence: TGCGCCAGCAGCCTCTTCGACAGGCGTGAAGCTTTCTTT.

This clone was seen once. The chain employs TRBV6-2 or TRBV6-3 and TRBJ1-2; TRBD1 is a possible D gene (6 bases). Germline CDR1 and CDR2: MNHEY and SVGEGT. Trimming cost V 5 bases and J 7 bases, with 14 bases left between them. This CDR3 is 13 amino acids long. The CDR3 DNA is TGTGCCAGCAGTGGGACAAAAAGGTCTGGCTACACCTTC. Translated: CASSGTKRSGYTF.

The chain has TRBV3-1 (or the pseudogene TRBV3-2) and TRBJ2-1; D possibly corresponds to TRBD2 (5 bases). CDR3 size: 15 residues. Between the trimmed V and J ends, which lost 0 bases and 0 bases, there was a span of 6 bases. Germline CDR1 reads LGHDT; CDR2 reads YNNKEL (reference sequence). In DNA, the CDR3 is TGTGCCAGCAGCCAAGACGGGATCTCCTACAATGAGCAGTTCTTC. This gives the protein CASSQDGISYNEQFF.

The J gene is TRBJ1-1, the V gene TRBV5-1, with 8 positions matching TRBD1. Germline lookup yields CDR1 SGHRS and CDR2 YFSETQ. The CDR3 has 16 amino acids. The ends lost 4 bases at V and 0 bases at J; junction bases unmatched: 8. The CDR3 sequence: CASSLRGTGLNTEAFF. The CDR3 DNA follows: TGCGCCAGCAGCCTCCGGGGGACAGGATTGAACACTGAAGCTTTCTTT.

The gene calls are TRBV3-1 (or the pseudogene TRBV3-2) and TRBJ1-5, with a possible D match to TRBD1 (5 bases). CDR3 length: 15 residues. Trimming left V 0 bases short and J 6 bases short, with 12 bases between. CDR1 is LGHDT, CDR2 YNNKEL, per germline (reference sequence). CDR3 bases: TGTGCCAGCAGCCAAGATCCCCAGGGTCCTCAGCCCCAGCATTTT. It translates to CASSQDPQGPQPQHF.

The chain uses TRBV3-1 (or the pseudogene TRBV3-2) and TRBJ1-6; TRBD1 aligns across 8 bases. This CDR3 comprises 15 residues. V was pared by 4 bases and J by 10 bases, with 9 bases of the junction left unmatched. The germline V gene encodes CDR1 LGHDT and CDR2 YNNKEL (reference sequence). The CDR3 loop is CASSLLTGEGSPLHF. In nucleotides, the CDR3 is TGTGCCAGCAGCCTACTGACAGGGGAAGGATCACCCCTCCACTTT.

The rearrangement links TRBV10-1 to TRBJ1-6; the D is unclear. The V gene's germline CDR1 is WNHNN and CDR2 SYGVQD (reference sequence). Between the trimmed V and J ends, which lost 5 bases and 7 bases, there was a span of 12 bases. The CDR3 covers 14 residues. Written as DNA, the CDR3 is TGCGCCAGCAGTCGGGAGGCCGAGAATTCACCCCTCCACTTT. It is translated as CASSREAENSPLHF.

The chain combines TRBV16 with TRBJ1-2, with 8 nucleotides matching TRBD1. The germline V gene encodes CDR1 KGHSY and CDR2 FQNENV. Trimming at V came to 4 bases and at J to 8 bases, leaving 9 bases not matched to a gene. The CDR3 spans 14 residues. CDR3 in DNA: TGTGCCAGCAGCCCCCGGACAGGGCGGACAGGCTACACCTTC. It is translated as CASSPRTGRTGYTF. Together with reference TRBV16 and TRBJ1-2, the CDR3 gives the full variable domain: GEEVAQTPKHLVRGEGQKAKLYCAPIKGHSYVFWYQQVLKNEFKFLISFQNENVFDETGMPKERFSAKCLPNSPCSLEIQATKLEDSAVYFCASSPRTGRTGYTFGSGTRLTVV.

This clone has a single count. The chain employs TRBV9 and TRBJ1-3, with 7 nucleotides matching TRBD1. CDR1 and CDR2 from the germline V gene are SGDLS and YYNGEE. The trim removed 3 bases at V and 6 bases at J, leaving 9 bases unmatched. There are 15 residues in the CDR3. This CDR3 reads CASSGGTVLQNTIYF. DNA for the CDR3: TGTGCCAGCAGCGGTGGGACAGTTCTTCAAAACACCATATATTTT.

This chain uses TRBV3-1 (or the pseudogene TRBV3-2) with TRBJ2-1; 8 bases match TRBD2. Germline CDR1 and CDR2: LGHDT and YNNKEL (reference sequence). J lost 10 bases, V lost 3 bases, and 11 bases had no gene match. The CDR3 runs to 15 residues. CDR3 coding DNA: TGTGCCAGCAGCCAGTCGAGCGGGGGAGGTGCGGAGCAGTTCTTC. It encodes CASSQSSGGGAEQFF.

This chain connects TRBV28 to TRBJ1-1, with D possibly matching TRBD1 (6 bases). CDR3 length: 13 amino acids. CDR1 and CDR2 (germline): MDHEN, SYDVKM. With 5 bases removed from V and 6 bases from J, the gap between germline ends came to 13 bases. The CDR3 is CASSLQGTAEAFF. Here the CDR3 DNA reads TGTGCCAGCAGTCTACAGGGTACCGCTGAAGCTTTCTTT.

A single count supports this clone. This chain joins TRBV5-1 and TRBJ2-1; weak D call: TRBD2 (5 bases). This CDR3 spans 13 amino acids. V lost 0 bases, J lost 7 bases, and 8 bases lay in between. Germline CDR1 is SGHRS and CDR2 is YFSETQ. The CDR3 DNA reads TGCGCCAGCAGCTTGGTCCCGGGAAATGAGCAGTTCTTC. Translation gives CASSLVPGNEQFF.

The rearrangement uses TRBV2 and TRBJ2-1; TRBD2 might be the D (6 bases). Germline V gene data show CDR1 as SNHLY and CDR2 as FYNNEI. Trimming removed 3 bases at V and 8 bases at J, with 8 bases between. The CDR3 has 12 residues. The CDR3 bases are TGTGCCAGCAGTGAGGCGGGATATGAGCAGTTCTTC. Its translation is CASSEAGYEQFF.

Notes on this clone: Germline is not matched at one junction end, which may reflect a read error. CDR3 coding DNA: TGTGCCCGCAGACTAGCTACAGTCAATGAGCAGTTCTTC. Translating it yields CARRLATVNEQFF. The rearrangement joins TRBV12-3 or TRBV12-4 to TRBJ2-1, with 7 bases matching TRBD2. The CDR3 runs to 13 residues.

This rearrangement joins TRBV19 to TRBJ1-2; D remains ambiguous. CDR3 size: 12 residues. CDR1 and CDR2 from the germline V gene are LNHDA and SQIVND (reference sequence). V was shortened by 5 bases and J by 8 bases, with 12 bases between the two germline ends. The chain's CDR3 is CASSFPSGGYTF. The CDR3 DNA is TGTGCCAGTAGTTTTCCCAGCGGAGGCTACACCTTC.

The gene calls are TRBV5-1 and TRBJ1-4; 9 bases align to TRBD1. Per germline, CDR1 SGHRS and CDR2 YFSETQ. The CDR3 spans 14 residues. V dropped 4 bases and J dropped 5; count of bases not matched to a gene: 3. The DNA for the CDR3 is TGCGCCAGCAGCAAAGACAGGGGGAATGAAAAACTGTTTTTT. Its translation: CASSKDRGNEKLFF.

J is TRBJ2-5 and V is TRBV5-1; TRBD2 aligns across 9 bases. The CDR3 covers 15 residues. CDR1 SGHRS and CDR2 YFSETQ come from the germline V gene. V lost 2 bases, J lost 1 base, and 3 bases stayed unmatched. Here the CDR3 DNA reads TGCGCCAGCAGCTTTGGACTAGCGAGCCAAGAGACCCAGTACTTC. Amino acids: CASSFGLASQETQYF.

V and J are TRBV5-1 and TRBJ2-1, with D unclear. The CDR3 has 11 residues. Trimming pared 7 bases from V and 7 bases from J, leaving 9 bases between. From germline, CDR1 is SGHRS and CDR2 YFSETQ. The CDR3 DNA is TGCGCCAGCGCCCGACTGAATGAGCAGTTCTTC. The encoded protein is CASARLNEQFF.

This clone was observed a single time. The rearrangement uses TRBV3-1 (or the pseudogene TRBV3-2) and TRBJ2-4; TRBD2 aligns across 7 bases. From germline, CDR1 is LGHDT and CDR2 YNNKEL (reference sequence). This CDR3 is 13 amino acids long. V was clipped by 0 bases and J by 15 bases; unmatched bases: 8. The CDR3 loop reads CASSQDEGTILYF. The CDR3 DNA follows: TGTGCCAGCAGCCAAGATGAAGGGACTATCCTGTACTTC.

The chain recombines TRBV11-2 with TRBJ1-6; maybe TRBD1 (5 bases). The CDR3 contains 14 residues. Trimming stripped 1 base from V and 10 bases from J, with 11 bases between. Germline V CDR1 and CDR2: SGHAT, FQNNGV. The CDR3 region is CASSLGRGNSPLHF. CDR3 DNA sequence: TGTGCCAGCAGCTTAGGGAGGGGCAACTCACCCCTCCACTTT.

V gene TRBV4-1 combines with J gene TRBJ1-5; perhaps TRBD1 as D (6 bases). The V gene lost 1 base and the J gene lost 4 bases, with 23 bases spanning the gap. Germline values: CDR1 MGHRA, CDR2 YSYEKL. The CDR3 sequence is 19 residues long. The CDR3 is CASSQALPSTGSLNQPQHF. The CDR3 coding sequence is TGCGCCAGCAGCCAAGCTTTGCCCTCAACAGGGTCCTTAAATCAGCCCCAGCATTTT.

This chain's CDR3 is CASSASAATNEKLFF. The CDR3 DNA sequence: TGTGCCAGCAGTGCGTCCGCAGCAACTAATGAAAAACTGTTTTTT. The chain couples TRBV2 to TRBJ1-4; D is unclear. The V and J ends lost 4 bases and 0 bases respectively, with 9 bases between them. The germline V gene has CDR1 SNHLY and CDR2 FYNNEI. The CDR3 extends over 15 amino acids.

J is TRBJ2-3 and V is TRBV5-1; TRBD2 matches 11 bases. The CDR3 covers 15 residues. Germline CDR1 SGHRS, CDR2 YFSETQ. V was pared by 4 bases and J by 5 bases, with 6 bases of the junction left unmatched. The CDR3 nucleotides read TGCGCCAGCAGCGAAACCGGGACTAGCGGAGATACGCAGTATTTT. Amino acid sequence: CASSETGTSGDTQYF.

This chain connects TRBV5-1 to TRBJ1-1; 10 bases match TRBD1. The germline gives CDR1 SGHRS, CDR2 YFSETQ. The length of the CDR3 is 15 residues. The trim removed 4 bases at V and 2 bases at J, leaving 5 bases unmatched. The CDR3 DNA sequence: TGCGCCAGCAGCCCGTGGGACAGGGGCAACACTGAAGCTTTCTTT. It specifies CASSPWDRGNTEAFF. Full variable domain (outside the CDR3, taken from reference TRBV5-1 and TRBJ1-1): KAGVTQTPRYLIKTRGQQVTLSCSPISGHRSVSWYQQTPGQGLQFLFEYFSETQRNKGNFPGRFSGRQFSNSRSEMNVSTLELGDSALYLCASSPWDRGNTEAFFGQGTRLTVV.

Written as DNA, the CDR3 is TGTGCCAGCAGTACAGGGAACTTGGGGAATACGCAGTATTTT. This gives the protein CASSTGNLGNTQYF. The J gene is TRBJ2-3, the V gene TRBV6-5; weak D call: TRBD1 (6 bases). Trimming took 5 bases from V and 7 from J, leaving 16 bases between them. Germline V gene sequence: CDR1 MNHEY, CDR2 SVGAGI. The CDR3 has 14 residues.

This sequence joins TRBV5-1 and TRBJ1-1; TRBD1 matches 8 bases. There are 14 residues in the CDR3. The germline V gene encodes CDR1 SGHRS and CDR2 YFSETQ. With 5 bases clipped from V and 3 bases from J, the junction kept 6 bases outside the gene matches. The CDR3 DNA reads as TGCGCCAGCAGACTACTGACAGGGGACACTGAAGCTTTCTTT. This sequence encodes CASRLLTGDTEAFF.

CDR3 sequence (DNA): TGTGCCAGCAGCTTAGGGACAGGGATCTTAAACTATGGCTACACCTTC. Amino acids: CASSLGTGILNYGYTF. The rearrangement joins TRBV11-3 to TRBJ1-2, with 8 bases lining up with TRBD1. After removal of 1 base from V and 2 bases from J, the junction contained 6 bases not matched to a gene. The V gene's germline CDR1 is SGHNT and CDR2 YENEEA. This CDR3 is built from 16 residues.